The 23 T cell receptor beta chains reported below all come from one sample, sequenced in a study of cytomegalovirus exposure and HLA in healthy donors. The PCR employed 60 Vbeta primers together with 13 Jbeta primers. Sequencing was performed with immunoSEQ multiplex PCR; in TCRdb, only in-frame clones are kept and a portion is missing. The profile shows some 180,000 clones, around 80% of them singletons. The sample was PBMCs. The receptors shown here come from a girl aged 2-10 years in good health and CMV-seropositive.

The chain recombines TRBV9 with TRBJ1-1, with D perhaps TRBD1 (6 bases). This CDR3 comprises 16 residues. CDR1 is SGDLS and CDR2 is YYNGEE in the germline V gene. V dropped 0 bases and J dropped 1 base, with 13 bases sitting between them. The CDR3 loop is CASSVGPQGKNTEAFF. The CDR3 nucleotides read TGTGCCAGCAGCGTAGGTCCTCAGGGGAAGAACACTGAAGCTTTCTTT.

The rearrangement uses TRBV5-4 and TRBJ1-2; D is unresolved. Trimming took off 0 bases at V and 8 bases at J, with 5 bases between the two ends. The CDR3 contains 11 residues. CDR1 and CDR2 (germline): SGHNT, YYREEE (reference sequence). This CDR3 reads CASSLGPGYTF. CDR3 DNA: TGTGCCAGCAGCTTGGGTCCGGGCTACACCTTC.

The chain uses TRBV30 and TRBJ1-6; 9 positions match TRBD1. In germline, CDR1 is GTSNPN, CDR2 SVGIG (reference sequence). The CDR3 contains 14 residues. Trimming cost V 0 bases and J 8 bases; bases outside gene matches: 2. CDR3 sequence reads: CAWSVRQGDSPLHF. The CDR3 nucleotides are TGTGCCTGGAGTGTGAGACAGGGGGATTCACCCCTCCACTTT.

The chain couples TRBV7-3 to TRBJ2-5; 10 nucleotides line up with TRBD2. Trimming at V came to 1 base and at J to 5 bases, leaving 1 base not matched to a gene. CDR1 and CDR2 (germline): SGHTA, FQGTGA. CDR3 length: 14 amino acids. In DNA form, the CDR3 reads TGTGCCAGCAGCTTAAAAGCGGGAGGGGAGACCCAGTACTTC. Its translation is CASSLKAGGETQYF.

The chain combines TRBV9 with TRBJ1-3, with 9 bases identical to TRBD1. CDR3 length equals 16 residues. In germline, CDR1 is SGDLS, CDR2 YYNGEE. Unmatched junction bases numbered 11, after V lost 2 bases and J lost 8 bases. The CDR3 DNA reads TGTGCCAGCAGCGTCCCCTCGGGGACAGGGCTAGACACCATATATTTT. Protein product: CASSVPSGTGLDTIYF.

The CDR3 loop reads CASSRIRGERYEQYF. The CDR3 DNA sequence: TGTGCCAGCAGCCGCATCCGTGGGGAGAGGTACGAGCAGTACTTC. V usage is TRBV11-2 and J usage is TRBJ2-7; D might be TRBD2 (5 bases). Trimming left V 5 bases short and J 4 bases short, with 18 bases between. CDR1 and CDR2 (germline): SGHAT, FQNNGV. CDR3 size: 15 residues. Variable domain in full (rest from reference TRBV11-2 and TRBJ2-7): EAGVAQSPRYKIIEKRQSVAFWCNPISGHATLYWYQQILGQGPKLLIQFQNNGVVDDSQLPKDRFSAERLKGVDSTLKIQPAKLEDSAVYLCASSRIRGERYEQYFGPGTRLTVT.

This chain uses TRBV27 with TRBJ1-5, with D maybe TRBD1 (6 bases). From germline, CDR1 is MNHEY and CDR2 SMNVEV (reference sequence). V lost 5 bases, J lost 2 bases, and 16 bases lay in between. CDR3 length equals 16 residues. The CDR3 region is CASSTGQSNGNQPQHF. CDR3 sequence (DNA): TGTGCCAGCAGTACAGGACAGTCTAACGGCAATCAGCCCCAGCATTTT.

The chain joins TRBV11-2 to TRBJ2-1; the match to TRBD2 covers 9 bases. The J segment lost 2 bases and the V segment lost 1 base, leaving 0 bases of the junction unmatched. The CDR3 is 15 residues long. Germline V gene lookup returns CDR1 SGHAT and CDR2 FQNNGV. The CDR3, as DNA: TGTGCCAGCAGCTTAGGCGGGGGGGCCTACAATGAGCAGTTCTTC. As protein: CASSLGGGAYNEQFF.

CDR3 loop: CACTLLVSSYNEQFF. The CDR3 coding sequence is TGTGCCTGCACCCTACTGGTGAGCTCCTACAATGAGCAGTTCTTC. The V and J genes are TRBV30 and TRBJ2-1, with D hard to call. V was cut by 6 bases and J by 0 bases, with 15 bases left in between. Germline loops: CDR1 GTSNPN, CDR2 SVGIG (reference sequence). The CDR3 is 15 amino acids.

This clone occurred a few times. Its ends do not fully match the called genes, so a read error is possible. The chain carries TRBV28 and TRBJ1-6, with 8 bases that match TRBD1. Looked up from germline, CDR1 is MDHEN and CDR2 is SYDVKM. The length of the CDR3 is 14 residues. The chain's CDR3 is CACRRQGINSPLHF. DNA of the CDR3: TGTGCCTGCAGGAGACAGGGGATAAATTCACCCCTCCACTTT.

The table lists this clone with a few counts. This rearrangement joins TRBV5-4 to TRBJ1-1; D is possibly TRBD1 (6 bases). Germline CDR1 reads SGHNT; CDR2 reads YYREEE (reference sequence). V was shortened by 1 base and J by 0 bases, with 10 bases between the two germline ends. This CDR3 has 15 residues. Here the CDR3 DNA reads TGTGCCAGCAGCTTGATGACAGGAGTGAACACTGAAGCTTTCTTT. It encodes CASSLMTGVNTEAFF.

V is TRBV28 and J is TRBJ1-1; 9 bases map to TRBD1. J was trimmed by 7 bases and V by 4 bases; bases with no gene match: 10. Germline values: CDR1 MDHEN, CDR2 SYDVKM. There are 15 residues in the CDR3. The CDR3 loop reads CASSWETGGVDEAFF. The CDR3 nucleotides read TGTGCCAGCAGTTGGGAAACAGGGGGCGTGGATGAAGCTTTCTTT.

This chain joins TRBV14 and TRBJ2-7, with D perhaps matching TRBD2 (6 bases). The CDR3 totals 15 residues. Trimming took 3 bases from V and 1 from J, leaving 13 bases between them. Germline V gives CDR1 SGHDN, CDR2 FVKESK. The CDR3 DNA is TGTGCCAGCAGCCATAGGTCGGGGGATTCCTACGAGCAGTACTTC. Translated, it gives CASSHRSGDSYEQYF.

The chain employs TRBV6-1 and TRBJ2-2; a possible D gene is TRBD1 (6 bases). The germline gives CDR1 MNHNS, CDR2 SASEGT. This CDR3 contains 16 residues. Trimming cost V 3 bases and J 6 bases, with 17 bases left between them. DNA for the CDR3: TGTGCCAGCAGTGATGGGACACCCTATTACGCCGGGGAGCTGTTTTTT. Its translation: CASSDGTPYYAGELFF.

The chain is built from TRBV28 and TRBJ2-7; 9 nucleotides agree with TRBD1. After removal of 4 bases from V and 1 base from J, the junction contained 11 bases not matched to a gene. Germline CDR1 and CDR2: MDHEN and SYDVKM. The CDR3 length is 17 residues. CDR3 nucleotides: TGTGCCAGCAGTTCGAGGTACAGGACAGGGGTTTCCTACGAGCAGTACTTC. Translating gives CASSSRYRTGVSYEQYF. The full variable domain, in which reference TRBV28 and TRBJ2-7 provide the parts outside the CDR3, is DVKVTQSSRYLVKRTGEKVFLECVQDMDHENMFWYRQDPGLGLRLIYFSYDVKMKEKGDIPEGYSVSREKKERFSLILESASTNQTSMYLCASSSRYRTGVSYEQYFGPGTRLTVT.

The chain uses TRBV25-1 and TRBJ2-7, with TRBD1 identical over 11 bases. The CDR3 consists of 16 residues. V trimming: 3 bases; J trimming: 5 bases; junction bases outside the gene matches: 9. Germline assignment: CDR1 MGHDK and CDR2 SYGVNS. For the CDR3, the DNA is TGTGCCAGCAGTGATCCGGGACCGGGACAGGGGGACGAGCAGTACTTC. Translating gives CASSDPGPGQGDEQYF.

In this sample, this clone turned up once. The junction does not match germline at one end; this may be a read error. This chain joins TRBV7-3 and TRBJ2-3; D uncertain. There are 13 residues in the CDR3. Germline V gene data show CDR1 as SGHTA and CDR2 as FQGTGA. CDR3 sequence reads: CTSSTDPTDTQYF. For the CDR3, the DNA is TGTACCAGCAGCACAGACCCCACAGATACGCAGTATTTT.

The chain uses TRBV7-3 and TRBJ2-3, with a weak D call TRBD2 (6 bases). Germline-derived CDR1 and CDR2 are SGHTA and FQGTGA. This CDR3 spans 17 amino acids. V dropped 3 bases and J dropped 3 bases, with 19 bases sitting between them. This chain's CDR3 is CASSFSPGGLTTDTQYF. In DNA form, the CDR3 reads TGTGCCAGCAGCTTTTCCCCAGGAGGGCTCACTACAGATACGCAGTATTTT.

This rearrangement joins TRBV5-1 to TRBJ2-3, with a weak D call TRBD2 (6 bases). The CDR3 is made up of 14 amino acids. Trimming removed 3 bases from V and 3 bases from J, with 11 bases in between. CDR1 is SGHRS, CDR2 YFSETQ, per germline. CDR3 residues: CASSWGVSTDTQYF. The CDR3, as DNA: TGCGCCAGCAGCTGGGGGGTTAGTACAGATACGCAGTATTTT.

The chain recombines TRBV5-1 with TRBJ2-1; the match to TRBD2 covers 7 bases. The J segment lost 6 bases and the V segment lost 7 bases, leaving 10 bases of the junction unmatched. From germline, CDR1 is SGHRS and CDR2 YFSETQ. The CDR3 covers 14 residues. This chain's CDR3 is CASRARAGFNEQFF. Written as DNA, the CDR3 is TGCGCCAGCCGCGCAAGAGCGGGATTCAATGAGCAGTTCTTC.

This clone was recorded a few times. The V and J genes are TRBV10-2 and TRBJ1-1, with D maybe TRBD1 (6 bases). V lost 11 bases and J lost 3, with 16 bases in between. The CDR3 covers 13 residues. Looked up from germline, CDR1 is WSHSY and CDR2 is SAAADI. CDR3 amino acids: CASQTGSYTEAFF. In DNA, the CDR3 is TGCGCCTCACAGACAGGCAGCTACACTGAAGCTTTCTTT.

V usage is TRBV11-3 and J usage is TRBJ2-1, with 7 bases aligning to TRBD2. The germline V gene has CDR1 SGHNT and CDR2 YENEEA. V gave up 7 bases and J gave up 6 bases; unmatched junction bases: 6. The CDR3 extends over 13 amino acids. CDR3 DNA: TGTGCCAGCATGCCTGGGAGGGGCAATGAGCAGTTCTTC. This encodes CASMPGRGNEQFF.

This chain connects TRBV6-5 to TRBJ2-1; a possible D gene is TRBD1 (6 bases). This CDR3 has 14 amino acids. V lost 5 bases, J lost 7 bases, and 15 bases lay in between. The V gene's germline CDR1 is MNHEY and CDR2 SVGAGI. The CDR3 nucleotides are TGTGCCAGCAGTGCTACAGGGAGTCGGAATGAGCAGTTCTTC. It is translated as CASSATGSRNEQFF.